This TCR beta chain was found in a study of cytomegalovirus exposure and HLA in healthy donors. A multiplex PCR was run with 60 Vbeta primers and 13 Jbeta primers. Profiled with immunoSEQ multiplex PCR; TCRdb holds only in-frame clones, not every one. The data contain some 130,000 clones, over 60% of them singletons. Regarding the study as a whole: A later analysis showed that HLA-associated TCR beta chains had undergone more clonal expansion than equally common others. About 87% or about 30% of the time was how often most TCR beta V segments were productive, according to an earlier analysis. The authors later found most CMV-associated TCR beta chains appeared HLA-restricted.

In the case of this clone: Its matching antigen is unknown.

The sequencing sample was made of PBMCs. The sequence was collected from a man aged 25-45 years in good health and CMV-seronegative.

CDR3 bases: TGTGCCAGCAGCTTACCACAGGGGGCAGGGCAAGAGACCCAGTACTTC. Translated, it gives CASSLPQGAGQETQYF. This chain links TRBV7-9 with TRBJ2-5; 9 positions match TRBD1. The CDR3 runs 16 residues. The V gene end was trimmed by 2 bases and the J gene end by 2 bases; junction bases not matched to a gene: 6. Germline assignment: CDR1 SEHNR and CDR2 FQNEAQ (reference sequence). Together with reference TRBV7-9 and TRBJ2-5, the CDR3 gives the full variable domain: DTGVSQNPRHKITKRGQNVTFRCDPISEHNRLYWYRQTLGQGPEFLTYFQNEAQLEKSRLLSDRFSAERPKGSFSTLEIQRTEQGDSAMYLCASSLPQGAGQETQYFGPGTRLLVL.